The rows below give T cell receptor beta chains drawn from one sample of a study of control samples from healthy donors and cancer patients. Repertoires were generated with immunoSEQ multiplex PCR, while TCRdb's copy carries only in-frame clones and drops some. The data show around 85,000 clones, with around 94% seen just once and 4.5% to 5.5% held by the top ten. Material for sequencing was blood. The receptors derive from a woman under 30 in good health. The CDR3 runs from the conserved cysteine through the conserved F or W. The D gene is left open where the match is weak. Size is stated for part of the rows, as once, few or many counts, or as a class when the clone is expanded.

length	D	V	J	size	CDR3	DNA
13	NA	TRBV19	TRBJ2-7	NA	CASNPGSSYEQYF	TGTGCCAGTAATCCGGGTAGCTCCTACGAGCAGTACTTC
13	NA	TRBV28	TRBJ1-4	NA	CASSILSGRKLFF	TGTGCCAGCAGTATATTATCAGGGCGAAAACTGTTTTTT
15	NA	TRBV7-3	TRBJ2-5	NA	CASSLIIGAQETQYF	TGTGCCAGCAGCTTAATTATAGGGGCCCAAGAGACCCAGTACTTC
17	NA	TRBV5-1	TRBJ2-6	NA	CASSRETASSGANVLTF	TGCGCCAGCAGCAGAGAAACGGCTTCCTCTGGGGCCAACGTCCTGACTTTC
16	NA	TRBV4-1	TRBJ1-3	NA	CASSQDRVYSGNTIYF	TGCGCCAGCAGCCAAGATAGGGTTTATTCAGGAAACACCATATATTTT
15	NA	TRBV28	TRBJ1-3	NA	CASSLYRSSGNTIYF	TGTGCCAGCAGTCTCTACAGGAGCTCTGGAAACACCATATATTTT
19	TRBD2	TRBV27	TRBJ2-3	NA	CASSRTSGRSFSSTDTQYF	TGTGCCAGCAGTAGGACTAGCGGGAGGTCTTTTTCTAGCACAGATACGCAGTATTTT
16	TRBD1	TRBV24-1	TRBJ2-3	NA	CATSDPDREFSDTQYF	TGTGCCACCAGTGATCCGGACAGGGAATTTTCAGATACGCAGTATTTT
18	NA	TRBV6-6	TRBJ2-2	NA	CVSSRTFAGTSNTGELFF	TGTGTCAGCAGCCGAACTTTTGCCGGGACATCGAACACCGGGGAGCTGTTTTTT
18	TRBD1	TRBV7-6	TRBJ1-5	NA	CASALLTGGGNSNQPQHF	TGTGCCAGCGCGCTCCTCACAGGGGGTGGGAATAGCAATCAGCCCCAGCATTTT
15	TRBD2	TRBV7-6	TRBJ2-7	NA	CASSPGTSVAYEQYF	TGTGCCAGCAGCCCCGGGACTAGCGTTGCCTACGAGCAGTACTTC
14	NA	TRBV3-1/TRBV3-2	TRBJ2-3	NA	CASSLVTGSRAQYF	TGTGCCAGCAGCCTCGTAACGGGGTCCCGGGCGCAGTATTTT
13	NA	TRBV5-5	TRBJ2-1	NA	CASSFLGVNEQFF	TGTGCCAGCAGCTTCCTGGGGGTCAATGAGCAGTTCTTC
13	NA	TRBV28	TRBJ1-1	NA	CASSLVGNTEAFF	TGTGCCAGCAGTTTAGTAGGGAACACTGAAGCTTTCTTT
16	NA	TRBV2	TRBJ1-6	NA	CASMLAAGSYNSPLHF	TGTGCCAGCATGCTTGCAGCGGGGTCCTATAATTCACCCCTCCACTTT
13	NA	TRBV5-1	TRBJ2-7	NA	CASSLEGFYEQYF	TGCGCCAGCAGCTTGGAAGGTTTCTACGAGCAGTACTTC
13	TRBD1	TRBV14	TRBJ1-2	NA	CASSQDRIYGYTF	TGTGCCAGCAGCCAGGACAGGATATATGGCTACACCTTC
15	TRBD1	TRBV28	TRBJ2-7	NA	CASSPGTGVIYEQYF	TGTGCCAGCAGTCCCGGGACAGGGGTTATCTACGAGCAGTACTTC
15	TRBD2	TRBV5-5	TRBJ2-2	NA	CASGGGRAVAGELFF	TGTGCCAGCGGTGGCGGGAGGGCCGTGGCCGGGGAGCTGTTTTTT
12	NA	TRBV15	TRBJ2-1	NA	CATSKHSDEQFF	TGTGCCACCAGCAAACATTCGGATGAGCAGTTCTTC
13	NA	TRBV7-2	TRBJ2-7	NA	CASSSAGTYEQYF	TGTGCCAGCAGCTCGGCAGGGACCTACGAGCAGTACTTC
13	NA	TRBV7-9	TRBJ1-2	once	CASRPEANYGYTF	TGTGCCAGCAGACCAGAAGCTAACTATGGCTACACCTTC
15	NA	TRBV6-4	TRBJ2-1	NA	CASSDQAGRGDEQFF	TGTGCCAGCAGTGATCAAGCGGGGAGGGGGGATGAGCAGTTCTTC
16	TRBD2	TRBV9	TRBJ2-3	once	CASSLSGGSSTDTQYF	TGTGCCAGCAGCCTCAGCGGGGGTAGCAGCACAGATACGCAGTATTTT